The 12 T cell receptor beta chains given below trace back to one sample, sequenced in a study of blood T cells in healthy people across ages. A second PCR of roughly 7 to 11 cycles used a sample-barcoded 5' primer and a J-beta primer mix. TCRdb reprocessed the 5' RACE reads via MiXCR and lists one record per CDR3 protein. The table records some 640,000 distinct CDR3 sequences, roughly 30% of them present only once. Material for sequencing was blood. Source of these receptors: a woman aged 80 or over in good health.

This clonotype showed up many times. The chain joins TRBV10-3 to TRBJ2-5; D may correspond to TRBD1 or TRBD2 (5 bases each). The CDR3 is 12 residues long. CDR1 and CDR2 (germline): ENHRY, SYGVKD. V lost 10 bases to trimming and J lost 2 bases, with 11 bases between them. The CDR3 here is CATAWGQETQYF. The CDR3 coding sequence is TGTGCCACCGCCTGGGGGCAAGAGACCCAGTACTTC.

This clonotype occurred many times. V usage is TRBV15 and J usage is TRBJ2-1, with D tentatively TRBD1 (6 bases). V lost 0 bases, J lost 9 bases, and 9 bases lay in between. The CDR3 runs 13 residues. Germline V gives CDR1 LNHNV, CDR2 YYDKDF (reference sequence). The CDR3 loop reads CATSRDIGGEQFF. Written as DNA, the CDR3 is TGTGCCACCAGCAGAGATATAGGGGGTGAGCAGTTCTTC.

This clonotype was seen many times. The CDR3 nucleotides are TGTGCCAGCAAAGGGACAGGAACCTACGAGCAGTACTTC. Its translation: CASKGTGTYEQYF. The chain couples TRBV6-2 or TRBV6-3 to TRBJ2-7; 8 nucleotides match TRBD1. CDR3 length equals 13 residues. J gave up 2 bases and V 7 bases, and 4 bases lay outside the gene matches. Germline loops: CDR1 MNHEY, CDR2 SVGEGT.

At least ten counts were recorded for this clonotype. The CDR3: CASSLQQGPNQPQHF. In DNA, the CDR3 is TGTGCCAGCAGTTTACAGCAGGGGCCGAATCAGCCCCAGCATTTT. This sequence joins TRBV12-3 or TRBV12-4 and TRBJ1-5, with TRBD1 as a possible D gene (6 bases). CDR3 length: 15 residues. V shed 2 bases and J shed 4 bases, with 12 bases lying between them.

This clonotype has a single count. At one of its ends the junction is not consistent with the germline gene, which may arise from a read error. The CDR3 DNA sequence: TGTGCCAGCAGTGCTGGACGAGAAGGCTATGACTACACCTTC. It codes for CASSAGREGYDYTF. The chain combines TRBV28 with TRBJ1-2; D ambiguous. Germline CDR1 MDHEN, CDR2 SYDVKM. The CDR3 is 14 residues long.

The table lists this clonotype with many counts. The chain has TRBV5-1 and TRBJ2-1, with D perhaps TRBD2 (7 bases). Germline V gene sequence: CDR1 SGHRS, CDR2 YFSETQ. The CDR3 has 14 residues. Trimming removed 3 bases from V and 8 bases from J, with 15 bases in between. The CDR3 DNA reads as TGCGCCAGCAGCTCCTTCCCGGGGGGCTATGAGCAGTTCTTC. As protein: CASSSFPGGYEQFF.

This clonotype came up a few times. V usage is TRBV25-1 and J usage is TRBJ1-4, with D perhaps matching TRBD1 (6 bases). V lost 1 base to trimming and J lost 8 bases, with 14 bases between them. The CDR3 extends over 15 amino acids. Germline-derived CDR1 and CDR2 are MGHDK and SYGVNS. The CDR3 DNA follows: TGTGCCAGCAGTGAATTTTGGGGGCAGTCGGAAAAACTGTTTTTT. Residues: CASSEFWGQSEKLFF. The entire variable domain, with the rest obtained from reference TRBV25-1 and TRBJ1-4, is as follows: EADIYQTPRYLVIGTGKKITLECSQTMGHDKMYWYQQDPGMELHLIHYSYGVNSTEKGDLSSESTVSRIRTEHFPLTLESARPSHTSQYLCASSEFWGQSEKLFFGSGTQLSVL.

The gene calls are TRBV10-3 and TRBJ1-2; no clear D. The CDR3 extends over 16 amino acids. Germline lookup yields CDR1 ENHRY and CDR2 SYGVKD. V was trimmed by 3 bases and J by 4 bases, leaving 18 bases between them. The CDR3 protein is CAISEGDSTLGYGYTF. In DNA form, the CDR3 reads TGTGCCATCAGTGAAGGCGACTCCACCCTGGGCTATGGCTACACCTTC.

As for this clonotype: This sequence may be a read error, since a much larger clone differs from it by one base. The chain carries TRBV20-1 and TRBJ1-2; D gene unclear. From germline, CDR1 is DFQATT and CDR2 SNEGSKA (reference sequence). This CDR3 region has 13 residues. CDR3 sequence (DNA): TGCAATGCAGGCAAGGTACCTCAGTATGGCTACACCTTC. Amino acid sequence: CNAGKVPQYGYTF.

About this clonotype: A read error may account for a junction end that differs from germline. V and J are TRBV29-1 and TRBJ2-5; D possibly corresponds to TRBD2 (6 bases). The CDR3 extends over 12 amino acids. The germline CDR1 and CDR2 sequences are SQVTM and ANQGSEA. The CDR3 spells CGVVEGGETQYF. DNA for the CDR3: TGCGGCGTTGTAGAGGGAGGAGAGACCCAGTACTTC.

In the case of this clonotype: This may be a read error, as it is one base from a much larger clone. The CDR3 spells CASSRVLGHYNEQYF. CDR3 nucleotide sequence: TGTGCCAGCAGCCGAGTATTGGGACACTACAATGAGCAGTACTTC. V is TRBV7-2 and J is TRBJ2-7, with TRBD1 as a possible D gene (6 bases). The CDR3 covers 15 residues. Trimming took off 5 bases at V and 7 bases at J, with 21 bases between the two ends. The V gene's germline CDR1 is SGHTA and CDR2 FQGNSA.

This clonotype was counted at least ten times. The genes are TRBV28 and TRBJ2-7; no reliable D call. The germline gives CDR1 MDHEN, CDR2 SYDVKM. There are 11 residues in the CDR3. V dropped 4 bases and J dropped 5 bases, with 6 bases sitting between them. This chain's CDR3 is CASSSRDEQYF. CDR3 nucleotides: TGTGCCAGCAGTTCAAGGGACGAGCAGTACTTC.